This T cell receptor beta chain was found in a study of STAT5B mutations in CD4+ large granular lymphocyte leukemia (dated by TCRdb to 2021 to 2024). As for the study more broadly: Among healthy controls, the CDR3 'QG' motif was associated with a particular HLA allele. The TCRbeta repertoires of CD4+ T-cell large granular lymphocyte leukemia patients were compared with the TCRbeta repertoires of healthy blood donors. Flow cytometry on FACSCanto II or FACSVerse confirmed that purified fractions exceeded 95% purity among lymphocytes.

The CDR3 covers 16 residues, taking in both the cysteine and the phenylalanine. The kept DNA is CDR3 alone, 48 bases in frame from the first base. V lost 1 base and J lost 5 bases; the stretch between them is 14 bases long. Taken from the germline V gene, the CDR1 and CDR2 loops are SGHTA and FQGTGA. What the authors observed across the whole study: Data were not HLA-matched; higher clonality in CD4+ versus CD8+ T-LGLL could reflect the relatively small sample size. Greater clonality appeared to be present in CD4-sorted patient repertoires than in healthy CD4+ repertoires, and the difference was retained after the putative leukemic clones were removed. Each patient's main leukemic clonotypes were private, but approximately 26% of these clonotypes showed up at low frequency in the non-leukemic repertoires of other patients. Enrichment of TRBV06-family usage was observed among the top patient clones (8/27) relative to healthy controls (2/35).

As for this clone: What antigen it recognizes has not been identified. No much larger clone is present one base from it, and per-base qualities are unavailable.

Healthy controls were around 38 blood donors whose buffy coats came from the Finnish Red Cross blood service. All TCR-sequenced material derived from peripheral blood: patient blood samples and healthy donor buffy coats. Ficoll-Hypaque gradient centrifugation was used to isolate peripheral blood mononuclear cells. For the healthy controls, CD4+ cells were obtained from buffy coats by magnetic purification. The Gentra Puregene Cell and Tissue kit was used to extract genomic DNA, and a Qubit 2.0 fluorometer was used to measure the amount of genomic DNA. The immunoSEQ assay at survey resolution was applied to genomic DNA for sequencing of TCRbeta rearrangements. The authors' pipeline ran thus. In the TCR sequencing data, the smallest productive clonotype frequency that could be detected was 2.59 x 10-5. Only productive TCRbeta rearrangements, meaning sequences that were complete and in-frame, were kept for the analyses. Sample clonality was computed as Simpson clonality in the immunoSEQ Analyzer version 3.0. Based on frequency, clones were grouped as very rare, small, medium, large (1-20%) or hyperexpanded (>20%). OLGA 1.2.3 estimated generation probabilities, VDJtools produced V-gene circos plots, VDJdb was queried for specificities, and GLIPH identified CDR3 motifs. TCRdb carries this immuneACCESS record with in-frame sequences only. Its versions omit some clonotypes, under half of them owing to an unresolved V gene in the studies checked, with the rest unexplained. The DNA was the basis for D and trimming; V, J and clone size are from that table. Present in this sample are 30,000 to 40,000 clones, 65% to 90% of which were seen just once. Roughly 1.2% of the sample is held by the ten biggest clonotypes.

This TCR was sampled from a human donor in good health. Sequencing was carried out using CD4+ T cells from blood buffy coats. Recombination linked TRBV7-3 to TRBJ2-2; possibly the D gene is TRBD1, per 5 matching bases. CDR3 reads: CASSLNTPGRTGELFF. The DNA sequence follows: TGTGCCAGCAGCTTAAATACCCCAGGGCGGACCGGGGAGCTGTTTTTT. When the CDR3 is completed using the reference TRBV7-3 and TRBJ2-2 genes on either side, the full variable domain is GAGVSQTPSNKVTEKGKYVELRCDPISGHTALYWYRQSLGQGPEFLIYFQGTGAADDSGLPNDRFFAVRPEGSVSTLKIQRTERGDSAVYLCASSLNTPGRTGELFFGEGSRLTVL.